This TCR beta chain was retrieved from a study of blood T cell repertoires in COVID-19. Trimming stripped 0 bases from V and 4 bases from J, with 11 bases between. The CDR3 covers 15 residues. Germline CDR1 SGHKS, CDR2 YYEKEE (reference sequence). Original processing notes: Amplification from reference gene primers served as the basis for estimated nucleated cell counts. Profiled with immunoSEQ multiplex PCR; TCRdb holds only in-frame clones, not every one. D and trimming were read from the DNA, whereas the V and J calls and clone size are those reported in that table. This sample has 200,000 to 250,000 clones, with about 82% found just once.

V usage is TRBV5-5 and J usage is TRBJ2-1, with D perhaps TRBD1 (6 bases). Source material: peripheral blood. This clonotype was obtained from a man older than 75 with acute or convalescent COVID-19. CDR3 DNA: TGTGCCAGCAGCTTGGAGGCAGGGGAGTACAATGAGCAGTTCTTC. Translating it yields CASSLEAGEYNEQFF.